This record looks at one T cell receptor (beta chain) sequence and its context. TCRdb keeps only in-frame clones here, not all; method: immunoSEQ multiplex PCR. The sample includes 200,000 to 250,000 clones, 80% of them seen just once. CDR1 is GTSNPN and CDR2 is SVGIG in the germline V gene (reference sequence). The CDR3 contains 13 residues. Trimming removed 8 bases from V and 5 bases from J, with 18 bases in between. This specimen comes from a study of blood T cell repertoires in COVID-19. Study context: From T cells, B-cell-depleted T cells, or PBMCs came the material, which was cDNA or gDNA.

The V call is TRBV30, the J call TRBJ2-5; D gene unclear. The specimen was peripheral blood. The TCR was taken from a woman between 65 and 79 years old with acute or convalescent COVID-19. CDR3 protein: CAGNRSPGETQYF. For the CDR3, the DNA is TGTGCCGGAAATCGATCCCCCGGGGAGACCCAGTACTTC.